This TCR beta chain is from a study of shared clonotypes between healthy human individuals. Overall study results and limits: Rarefaction gave evidence that sorted-subset sequencing remained incomplete despite large depth.

V shed 3 bases and J 6 bases; nucleotides not matched to a gene: 6. The CDR3 runs to 15 residues. Per the germline V gene, CDR1 is SGHNT and CDR2 is YYREEE (reference sequence). Naive CD8 cells were CD45RO-negative, positively selected for CCR7, excluding terminally differentiated effector memory CD45RA+ cells. Using immunoSEQ multiplex PCR, the repertoire was profiled, and TCRdb retains in-frame clones only, with some absent. The repertoire consists of around 640,000 clones, with approximately 96% occurring once and the leading ten covering about 0.11%. In regard to this clone: Its antigen is not identified.

This sequence originates from a woman aged 25 to 45 in good health. The rearrangement joins TRBV5-4 to TRBJ1-1; 12 bases fit TRBD1. The sample comprised naive CD8+ T cells sorted from blood. CDR3 nucleotide sequence: TGTGCCAGCAGCTCCCCGGGACAGGGGGCCCCTGAAGCTTTCTTT. Its protein is CASSSPGQGAPEAFF.